Shown below are 21 T cell receptor beta chains from a single sample sequenced in a study of blood T cell repertoires in COVID-19. Produced via immunoSEQ multiplex PCR; TCRdb's table is partial and in-frame only. The repertoire includes about 190,000 clones, around 85% of them detected once, and about 6.9% sits in the top ten. Sequencing was performed on peripheral blood. The receptors were gathered from a man aged 80 or over with COVID-19, enrolled during active disease.

V is TRBV6-2 or TRBV6-3 and J is TRBJ2-1; 9 bases are a match to TRBD1. This CDR3 has 16 amino acids. Germline lookup yields CDR1 MNHEY and CDR2 SVGEGT. V was clipped by 4 bases and J by 2 bases; unmatched bases: 6. CDR3 region: CASSSWTGAAYNEQFF. As DNA, the CDR3 is TGTGCCAGCAGTTCCTGGACAGGGGCCGCCTACAATGAGCAGTTCTTC.

The V and J genes are TRBV7-9 and TRBJ1-2, with D tentatively TRBD1 (6 bases). Between the trimmed V and J ends, which lost 5 bases and 8 bases, there was a span of 15 bases. The CDR3 is 13 amino acids. Germline V gives CDR1 SEHNR, CDR2 FQNEAQ (reference sequence). The CDR3 spells CASSHTGSWGYTF. CDR3 DNA sequence: TGTGCCAGCAGCCACACAGGGTCTTGGGGCTACACCTTC. Based on the CDR3 plus reference TRBV7-9 and TRBJ1-2, the full variable domain is DTGVSQNPRHKITKRGQNVTFRCDPISEHNRLYWYRQTLGQGPEFLTYFQNEAQLEKSRLLSDRFSAERPKGSFSTLEIQRTEQGDSAMYLCASSHTGSWGYTFGSGTRLTVV.

J is TRBJ1-3 and V is TRBV7-6; D is ambiguous. Germline loops: CDR1 SGHVS, CDR2 FNYEAQ. The CDR3 loop spans 16 amino acids. Trimming stripped 1 base from V and 0 bases from J, with 10 bases between. Written as DNA, the CDR3 is TGTGCCAGCAGCTTAGGGTTGGCCGACTCTGGAAACACCATATATTTT. Translating it yields CASSLGLADSGNTIYF.

The CDR3 here is CASSTTSGQGYGYTF. For the CDR3, the DNA is TGTGCCAGTAGTACTACTTCGGGACAGGGCTATGGCTACACCTTC. The chain recombines TRBV19 with TRBJ1-2, with 9 bases identical to TRBD1. From germline, CDR1 is LNHDA and CDR2 SQIVND (reference sequence). The length of the CDR3 is 15 residues. V shed 4 bases and J 4 bases; nucleotides not matched to a gene: 7.

For the CDR3, the DNA is TGTGCCAGTACTGACGGACAGGGGGATCTTGGAAACACCATATATTTT. Amino acid sequence: CASTDGQGDLGNTIYF. The rearrangement joins TRBV19 to TRBJ1-3; TRBD1 matches 10 bases. This CDR3 spans 16 amino acids. The V segment lost 7 bases and the J segment 3 bases; nucleotides outside the gene matches: 9. CDR1 is LNHDA and CDR2 is SQIVND in the germline V gene (reference sequence).

In DNA form, the CDR3 reads TGTGCCATCAGTCGGGTCAGTACCACAGATACGCAGTATTTT. Encoded protein: CAISRVSTTDTQYF. This chain uses TRBV10-3 with TRBJ2-3; D uncertain. Trimming shortened V by 5 bases and J by 2 bases, and 11 bases separated the two germline ends. Germline CDR1 reads ENHRY; CDR2 reads SYGVKD. The length of the CDR3 is 14 residues.

The CDR3 DNA reads as TGTGCCAGCAGCGTACAGCCCGGGACAGGGTACGAGCAGTACTTC. Protein: CASSVQPGTGYEQYF. The rearrangement links TRBV9 to TRBJ2-7, with TRBD1 matching 9 bases. Unmatched junction bases numbered 6, after V lost 1 base and J lost 4 bases. In germline, CDR1 is SGDLS, CDR2 YYNGEE. CDR3 size: 15 residues. The full variable domain, in which reference TRBV9 and TRBJ2-7 provide the parts outside the CDR3, is DSGVTQTPKHLITATGQRVTLRCSPRSGDLSVYWYQQSLDQGLQFLIQYYNGEERAKGNILERFSAQQFPDLHSELNLSSLELGDSALYFCASSVQPGTGYEQYFGPGTRLTVT.

The genes are TRBV7-3 and TRBJ1-2; unclear D gene. CDR1 is SGHTA, CDR2 FQGTGA, per germline. Trimming stripped 6 bases from V and 4 bases from J, with 18 bases between. This CDR3 has 15 amino acids. This CDR3 is CASSQAVLSSYGYTF. Here the CDR3 DNA reads TGTGCCAGCAGTCAAGCTGTCCTGTCCTCCTATGGCTACACCTTC.

The J gene is TRBJ1-6, the V gene TRBV10-2, with D perhaps matching TRBD1 (5 bases). Deletions cut 0 bases from V and 3 bases from J, with 9 bases between. CDR3 length: 16 amino acids. CDR1 is WSHSY and CDR2 is SAAADI in the germline V gene. The CDR3 DNA is TGCGCCAGCAGTGAGTCGGGAAGGGGCTATAATTCACCCCTCCACTTT. This codes for CASSESGRGYNSPLHF.

The chain uses TRBV7-2 and TRBJ1-4, with D perhaps TRBD1 (5 bases). The germline CDR1 and CDR2 sequences are SGHTA and FQGNSA. This CDR3 contains 15 residues. The V gene lost 4 bases and the J gene lost 3 bases, with 12 bases spanning the gap. CDR3 DNA sequence: TGTGCCAGCAGCTCTAAGGGGTCGGCTAATGAAAAACTGTTTTTT. This encodes CASSSKGSANEKLFF. The variable domain in full, with the rest retrieved from reference TRBV7-2 and TRBJ1-4, is GAGVSQSPSNKVTEKGKDVELRCDPISGHTALYWYRQSLGQGLEFLIYFQGNSAPDKSGLPSDRFSAERTGGSVSTLTIQRTQQEDSAVYLCASSSKGSANEKLFFGSGTQLSVL.

This clone was found once. The rearrangement links TRBV20-1 to TRBJ2-7; D ambiguous. The CDR3 is 15 residues long. Germline values: CDR1 DFQATT, CDR2 SNEGSKA (reference sequence). Deletions cut 3 bases from V and 5 bases from J, with 20 bases between. The CDR3 coding sequence is TGCAGTGCTAGTAACCCTGGCAGCGCCGGAGACGAGCAGTACTTC. Protein: CSASNPGSAGDEQYF.

This clone was recorded a few times. V gene TRBV10-3 combines with J gene TRBJ1-6, with no clear D. The CDR3 totals 15 residues. Trimming took off 6 bases at V and 4 bases at J, with 13 bases between the two ends. The germline gives CDR1 ENHRY, CDR2 SYGVKD. The CDR3 loop reads CAIRDSAGYNSPLHF. The CDR3 DNA is TGTGCCATCAGGGATTCCGCGGGGTATAATTCACCCCTCCACTTT.

The chain combines TRBV7-6 with TRBJ1-6; 7 bases match TRBD1. V lost 5 bases, J lost 14 bases, and 15 bases stayed unmatched. The CDR3 totals 15 residues. In germline, CDR1 is SGHVS, CDR2 FNYEAQ. CDR3 nucleotides: TGTGCCAGCAGCCCGGGGGGGGACAGCCTTCAGACCCTCCACTTT. Encoded protein: CASSPGGDSLQTLHF.

The sample holds one count of this clone. The rearrangement links TRBV13 to TRBJ1-4; TRBD1 matches at 10 bases. Germline V gene sequence: CDR1 PRHDT, CDR2 FYEKMQ (reference sequence). Trimming took 5 bases from V and 7 from J; bases not matched to a gene: 7. The CDR3 runs 15 residues. CDR3 region: CASSPRQGAVEKLFF. The CDR3 nucleotides read TGTGCCAGCAGCCCTCGACAGGGGGCGGTTGAAAAACTGTTTTTT.

The chain joins TRBV27 to TRBJ2-4; 7 bases are a match to TRBD1. V was pared by 5 bases and J by 6 bases, with 7 bases of the junction left unmatched. Germline-derived CDR1 and CDR2 are MNHEY and SMNVEV (reference sequence). The CDR3 sequence is 14 residues long. CDR3 DNA sequence: TGTGCCAGCAGTCCCTGGGACAGTGGAAACATTCAGTACTTC. It specifies CASSPWDSGNIQYF.

This clone was counted a few times. Other DNA sequences within the sample encode an identical CDR3. The genes are TRBV19 and TRBJ2-1, with 8 bases fitting TRBD2. Germline values: CDR1 LNHDA, CDR2 SQIVND (reference sequence). Germline trimming cut 4 bases from V and 3 bases from J; bases unmatched to any gene: 2. The CDR3 has 14 amino acids. The CDR3 sequence is CASSTGGNYNEQFF. For the CDR3, the DNA is TGTGCCAGTAGTACGGGGGGGAACTACAATGAGCAGTTCTTC.

This chain joins TRBV21-1 and TRBJ1-3; whether TRBD1, the table's D call, matches the DNA was not checked. TRBV21-1 is annotated as a pseudogene. CDR3 length: 12 residues. Here the CDR3 reads CASPGPGNTIYF. CDR3 bases: TGTGCCAGCCCAGGTCCCGGAAACACCATATATTTT.

The chain combines TRBV5-6 with TRBJ1-2; 8 bases align to TRBD1. Trimming removed 0 bases from V and 4 bases from J; junction bases left unmatched: 2. The germline V gene has CDR1 SGHDT and CDR2 YYEEEE. This CDR3 has 14 amino acids. In DNA form, the CDR3 reads TGTGCCAGCAGCTTGGGGACAGGGACCTATGGCTACACCTTC. Protein: CASSLGTGTYGYTF.

The chain joins TRBV4-1 to TRBJ1-3; tentatively, D is TRBD1 (6 bases). This CDR3 is 16 amino acids long. V shed 4 bases and J shed 0 bases, with 13 bases lying between them. Germline V gene lookup returns CDR1 MGHRA and CDR2 YSYEKL. DNA for the CDR3: TGCGCCAGCAGCCCCCGGAACAGGGCCTCTGGAAACACCATATATTTT. Protein product: CASSPRNRASGNTIYF.

A note on this clone: The germline gene is not matched at one end of the junction; a read error may be the cause. The chain has TRBV5-8 and TRBJ1-5; D not certain. CDR1 is SGHTS, CDR2 YDEGEE, per germline. The CDR3 runs 15 residues. The CDR3 region has the DNA TGTGCCAGCAGTTTGGACGGAGCTTCAAATCAGCCCCAGCATTTT. Protein product: CASSLDGASNQPQHF.

The chain couples TRBV5-5 to TRBJ2-7, with D perhaps matching TRBD2 (6 bases). The CDR3 totals 16 residues. The V gene lost 1 base and the J gene lost 0 bases, with 14 bases spanning the gap. CDR1 and CDR2 (germline): SGHKS, YYEKEE (reference sequence). This CDR3 reads CASSLSPGVSSYEQYF. The CDR3 nucleotides are TGTGCCAGCAGCTTGTCGCCGGGGGTGAGCTCCTACGAGCAGTACTTC.